The entry below gives a single T cell receptor beta chain sequence along with its context. These data come from a study of blood T cells in healthy people across ages. Each sample provided at least 5.5 micrograms of extracted total RNA. PCR was performed a second time for about 7 to 11 cycles using a sample-barcoded 5' primer and a J-beta primer mix. One entry per CDR3 protein, called by TCRdb with MiXCR from the 5' RACE reads. In the table there are about 730,000 distinct CDR3 sequences, 35% to 45% of which are singletons. Germline CDR1 and CDR2: SGHRS and YFSETQ. The J segment lost 4 bases and the V segment lost 4 bases, leaving 7 bases of the junction unmatched. The CDR3 loop spans 15 amino acids.

V gene TRBV5-1 combines with J gene TRBJ2-3; 9 nucleotides line up with TRBD1. Sequencing used blood. The receptor was isolated from an older woman in good health. CDR3 coding DNA: TGCGCCAGCAGCCAACTAGGGGACAGGGCAGATACGCAGTATTTT. Amino acid sequence: CASSQLGDRADTQYF.